These T cell receptor beta chains were read from a single sample in a study of T cells in Graves' hyperthyroidism and ophthalmopathy. TCRdb itself ran the multiplex PCR reads through MiXCR, one entry per CDR3 protein. Of hundreds of thousands of distinct CDR3 sequences listed, less than 25% are singletons. The sample consisted of blood. These TCRs come from a man in his thirties or forties with Graves' ophthalmopathy. Each CDR3 is given with its conserved first and last residue. The order of the fields is V gene, J gene, D gene, clone size, CDR3 length, CDR3 DNA, CDR3 protein. A D gene is named only where the DNA matches it firmly. The size of a clone is reported for some rows only, either as once, few or many, or as a class for expanded clones.

V: TRBV4-1
J: TRBJ2-2
D: -
size: -
length: 17
DNA: TGCGCCAGCAGCCAAGATCCGCCCGGGAGAGTCGGCGAGGAGCTGTTTTTT
CDR3: CASSQDPPGRVGEELFF

V: TRBV24-1
J: TRBJ2-7
D: TRBD1
size: few
length: 15
DNA: TGTGCCACCCTAGAGGACAGGGGGTCTGACTACGAGCAGTACTTC
CDR3: CATLEDRGSDYEQYF

V: TRBV7-9
J: TRBJ2-3
D: -
size: few
length: 15
DNA: TGTGCCAGCAGCTTGTCCAGAAGTAGTACAGATACGCAGTATTTT
CDR3: CASSLSRSSTDTQYF

V: TRBV18
J: TRBJ2-2
D: TRBD2
size: -
length: 17
DNA: TGTGCCAGCTCATCAGCGGCTAGCGGGAGGAGCACCGGGGAGCTGTTTTTT
CDR3: CASSSAASGRSTGELFF

V: TRBV7-2
J: TRBJ1-1
D: -
size: few
length: 14
DNA: TGTGCCAGCAGCTTAGCGGCTCAAGGGGGTGAAGCTTTCTTT
CDR3: CASSLAAQGGEAFF

V: TRBV28
J: TRBJ1-2
D: -
size: -
length: 16
DNA: TGTGCCAGCAGTTTACCGCGCGGACAACCCCCAACGTGGGGGGCCTTC
CDR3: CASSLPRGQPPTWGAF

V: TRBV5-1
J: TRBJ2-3
D: TRBD2
size: -
length: 15
DNA: TGCGCCAGCAGCGAGCGGGAGGGGAGGGCAGATACGCAGTATTTT
CDR3: CASSEREGRADTQYF

V: TRBV6-2/TRBV6-3
J: TRBJ2-3
D: -
size: few
length: 16
DNA: TGTGCCAGCAGTCCCGGTGTTACCTCCTCTCCAGATACGCAGTATTTT
CDR3: CASSPGVTSSPDTQYF

V: TRBV2
J: TRBJ2-1
D: -
size: many
length: 12
DNA: TGTGCCAGCAGTGGAGTAAATAATGAGCAGTTCTTC
CDR3: CASSGVNNEQFF

V: TRBV20-1
J: TRBJ1-2
D: -
size: -
length: 11
DNA: TGCAGTGCTAGTGAGGCCTATGGCTACACCTTC
CDR3: CSASEAYGYTF

V: TRBV7-9
J: TRBJ2-1
D: -
size: -
length: 16
DNA: TGTGCCAGCAGCTTCCCGTTCCCTCGGCAGCACAATGAGCAGTTCTTC
CDR3: CASSFPFPRQHNEQFF

V: TRBV7-6
J: TRBJ2-3
D: -
size: few
length: 15
DNA: TGTGCCAGCAGCTCCCGGACTTCTGACACAGATACGCAGTATTTT
CDR3: CASSSRTSDTDTQYF

V: TRBV20-1
J: TRBJ2-2
D: TRBD2
size: few
length: 15
DNA: TGCAGCGGTTTAGCGGGAGGGCTCGGGATCGGGGAGCTGTTTTTT
CDR3: CSGLAGGLGIGELFF

V: TRBV12-3/TRBV12-4
J: TRBJ1-5
D: -
size: few
length: 14
DNA: TGTGCCAGCAGTCGGACGGGGATCAATCAGCCCCAGCATTTT
CDR3: CASSRTGINQPQHF

V: TRBV7-2
J: TRBJ1-3
D: TRBD1
size: many
length: 14
DNA: TGTGCCAGCAGCTTCGACAGGGTTGGAAACACCATATATTTT
CDR3: CASSFDRVGNTIYF

V: TRBV19
J: TRBJ2-2
D: TRBD2
size: -
length: 16
DNA: TGTGCCAGTAGTATGTACCCAGCGGGAGACACCGGGGAGCTGTTTTTT
CDR3: CASSMYPAGDTGELFF

V: TRBV30
J: TRBJ1-1
D: -
size: many
length: 15
DNA: TGTGCCTGGAGACAGGGAGGTACCATGAACACTGAAGCTTTCTTT
CDR3: CAWRQGGTMNTEAFF

V: TRBV27
J: TRBJ2-2
D: TRBD2
size: -
length: 14
DNA: TGTGCCAGCAGTCCACAGACTAGCGGGGGGGAGCTGTTTTTT
CDR3: CASSPQTSGGELFF

V: TRBV19
J: TRBJ2-3
D: TRBD2
size: few
length: 13
DNA: TGTGCCAGTAGTACGGGGACTAGCGATACGCAGTATTTT
CDR3: CASSTGTSDTQYF

V: TRBV20-1
J: TRBJ2-3
D: -
size: many
length: 17
DNA: TGCAGTGCTATGTGGCTAGCGAAGACCTCTAGCACAGATACGCAGTATTTT
CDR3: CSAMWLAKTSSTDTQYF

V: TRBV20-1
J: TRBJ2-1
D: TRBD2
size: many
length: 13
DNA: TGCAGTTTAGCGGGAGGGCCTCGGAATGAGCAGTTCTTC
CDR3: CSLAGGPRNEQFF

V: TRBV28
J: TRBJ2-1
D: TRBD2
size: few
length: 14
DNA: TGTGCCAGCAGTACTAGCGGCCGAACCAACGGGCAGTTCTTC
CDR3: CASSTSGRTNGQFF

V: TRBV6-6
J: TRBJ1-4
D: -
size: few
length: 14
DNA: TGTGCCAGCAGTTACACGGAGGGTAATGAAAAACTGTTTTTT
CDR3: CASSYTEGNEKLFF

V: TRBV5-1
J: TRBJ1-1
D: -
size: many
length: 14
DNA: TGCGCCAGCAGCAACGGGGGCACGAGGACTGAAGCTTTCTTT
CDR3: CASSNGGTRTEAFF

V: TRBV5-1
J: TRBJ1-2
D: TRBD1
size: -
length: 16
DNA: TGTGCCAGCAGCCCCCCCCCCCCCGGGACAGGGGTTGGCTACACCTTC
CDR3: CASSPPPPGTGVGYTF

V: TRBV7-2
J: TRBJ1-1
D: -
size: many
length: 15
DNA: TGTGCCAGCAGCATATGGGACGGGGTGAACACTGAAGCTTTCTTT
CDR3: CASSIWDGVNTEAFF

V: TRBV6-1
J: TRBJ1-1
D: TRBD1
size: -
length: 16
DNA: TGTGCCAGCAGTGATCTGGACAGGCGGCGTGACACTGAAGCTTTCTTT
CDR3: CASSDLDRRRDTEAFF

V: TRBV12-3/TRBV12-4
J: TRBJ2-1
D: -
size: many
length: 11
DNA: TGTGCCAGCACCTTGGGGAATGAGCAGTTCTTC
CDR3: CASTLGNEQFF

V: TRBV13
J: TRBJ2-5
D: TRBD2
size: few
length: 14
DNA: TGTGCCAGCAGCTCCGCGGGGGGGCTTGAGACCCAGTACTTC
CDR3: CASSSAGGLETQYF

V: TRBV7-2
J: TRBJ2-1
D: TRBD2
size: few
length: 17
DNA: TGTGCCAGCAGCTTGGGGACTAGCGGGAGGTACAACAATGAGCAGTTCTTC
CDR3: CASSLGTSGRYNNEQFF

V: TRBV11-2
J: TRBJ1-5
D: -
size: many
length: 13
DNA: TGTGCCAGCAGCCTAGGCAGGGAGCAGCCCCAGCATTTT
CDR3: CASSLGREQPQHF

V: TRBV28
J: TRBJ2-6
D: -
size: -
length: 14
DNA: TGTGCCAGCAGTTCGGGCTTTGGGGCCAACGTCCTGACTTTC
CDR3: CASSSGFGANVLTF

V: TRBV14
J: TRBJ1-3
D: -
size: few
length: 17
DNA: TGTGCCAGCAGCCAAGATGACGGACCACGGGGTGGAAACACCATATATTTT
CDR3: CASSQDDGPRGGNTIYF

V: TRBV28
J: TRBJ2-3
D: -
size: many
length: 16
DNA: TGTGCCAGCAGTAGCTTAGGTGGGAACCCCACAGATACGCAGTATTTT
CDR3: CASSSLGGNPTDTQYF

V: TRBV12-3/TRBV12-4
J: TRBJ1-5
D: TRBD1
size: -
length: 14
DNA: TGTGCCAGCAGCTCCGGGACAGGGACTATGCCCCAGCATTTT
CDR3: CASSSGTGTMPQHF

V: TRBV29-1
J: TRBJ2-6
D: TRBD1
size: few
length: 16
DNA: TGCAGCGTTGGAGGGCAGGGGGCTTCTGGGGCCAACGTCCCGACTTTC
CDR3: CSVGGQGASGANVPTF

V: TRBV6-2/TRBV6-3
J: TRBJ1-1
D: TRBD1
size: -
length: 15
DNA: TGTGCCAGCAGTTACCAAGGACAGGCACGCACTGAAGCTTTCTTT
CDR3: CASSYQGQARTEAFF

V: TRBV10-1
J: TRBJ2-7
D: -
size: many
length: 14
DNA: TGCGCCAGCAGTGACAGCCTCCGGAGCTACGAGCAGTACTTC
CDR3: CASSDSLRSYEQYF

V: TRBV7-9
J: TRBJ2-7
D: -
size: -
length: 14
DNA: TGTGCCAGCAGCCGGGGACATACTCCCTACGAGCAGTACTTC
CDR3: CASSRGHTPYEQYF

V: TRBV16
J: TRBJ2-7
D: TRBD2
size: -
length: 15
DNA: TGTGCCAGCAGCCCAAAAATAGCGGGAAGGCACGAGCAGTACTTC
CDR3: CASSPKIAGRHEQYF

V: TRBV10-3
J: TRBJ1-3
D: -
size: few
length: 21
DNA: TGTGCCATCAGTGAGTCAGGAGAATCCTCTGGAAAGGTAGTGGCTGGAAACACCATATATTTT
CDR3: CAISESGESSGKVVAGNTIYF

V: TRBV5-6
J: TRBJ2-3
D: TRBD2
size: few
length: 16
DNA: TGTGCCAGCAGCCTGGGACTAGCGCATCCCACAGATACGCAGTATTTT
CDR3: CASSLGLAHPTDTQYF